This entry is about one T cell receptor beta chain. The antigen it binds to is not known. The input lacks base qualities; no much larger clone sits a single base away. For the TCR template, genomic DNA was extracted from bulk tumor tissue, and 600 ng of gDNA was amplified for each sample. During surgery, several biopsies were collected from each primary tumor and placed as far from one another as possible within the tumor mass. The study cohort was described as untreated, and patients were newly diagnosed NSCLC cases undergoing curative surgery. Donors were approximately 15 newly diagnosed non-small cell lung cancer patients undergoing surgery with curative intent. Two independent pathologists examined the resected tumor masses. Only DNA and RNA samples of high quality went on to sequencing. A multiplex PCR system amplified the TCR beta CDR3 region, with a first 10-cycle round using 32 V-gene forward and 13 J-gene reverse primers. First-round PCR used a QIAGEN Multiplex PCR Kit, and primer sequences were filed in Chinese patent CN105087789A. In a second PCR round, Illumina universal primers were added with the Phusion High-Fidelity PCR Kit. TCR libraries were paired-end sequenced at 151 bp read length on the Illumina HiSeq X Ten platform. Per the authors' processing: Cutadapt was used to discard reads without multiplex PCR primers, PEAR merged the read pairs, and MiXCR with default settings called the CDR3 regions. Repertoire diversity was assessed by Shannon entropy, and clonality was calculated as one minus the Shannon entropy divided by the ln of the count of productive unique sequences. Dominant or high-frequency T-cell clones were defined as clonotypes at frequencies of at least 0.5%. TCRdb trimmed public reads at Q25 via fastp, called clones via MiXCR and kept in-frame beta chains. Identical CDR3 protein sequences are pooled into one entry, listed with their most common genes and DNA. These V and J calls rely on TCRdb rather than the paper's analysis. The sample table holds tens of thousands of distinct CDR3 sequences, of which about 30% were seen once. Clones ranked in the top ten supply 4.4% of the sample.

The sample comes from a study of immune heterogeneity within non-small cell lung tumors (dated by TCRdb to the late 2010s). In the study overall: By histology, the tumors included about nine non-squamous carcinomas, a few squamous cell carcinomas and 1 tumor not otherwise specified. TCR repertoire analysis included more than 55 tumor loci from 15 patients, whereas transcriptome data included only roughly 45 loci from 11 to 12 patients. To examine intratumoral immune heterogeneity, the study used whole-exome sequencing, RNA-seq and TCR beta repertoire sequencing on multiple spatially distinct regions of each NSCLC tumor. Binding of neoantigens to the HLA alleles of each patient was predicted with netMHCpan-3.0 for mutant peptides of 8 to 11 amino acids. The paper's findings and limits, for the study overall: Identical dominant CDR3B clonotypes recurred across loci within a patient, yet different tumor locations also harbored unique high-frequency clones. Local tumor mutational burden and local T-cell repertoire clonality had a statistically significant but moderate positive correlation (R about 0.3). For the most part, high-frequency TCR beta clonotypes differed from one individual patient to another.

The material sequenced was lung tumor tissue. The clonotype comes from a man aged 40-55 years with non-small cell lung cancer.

Here the CDR3 is given as CASTRRLGNQETQYF. The sequenced DNA: TGTGCCAGCACCCGACGGCTGGGGAACCAAGAGACCCAGTACTTC. The receptor chain draws on TRBV6-1 and TRBJ2-5; no confident D gene assignment can be made. The CDR3 holds 15 amino acids from the cysteine to the phenylalanine. Kept here is only the CDR3 DNA, which spans 45 bases and is read in frame from base 1. V was cut back by 7 bases and J by 0 bases, leaving a gap of 15 bases between them. For CDR1 and CDR2, the germline V gene lists MNHNS and SASEGT.